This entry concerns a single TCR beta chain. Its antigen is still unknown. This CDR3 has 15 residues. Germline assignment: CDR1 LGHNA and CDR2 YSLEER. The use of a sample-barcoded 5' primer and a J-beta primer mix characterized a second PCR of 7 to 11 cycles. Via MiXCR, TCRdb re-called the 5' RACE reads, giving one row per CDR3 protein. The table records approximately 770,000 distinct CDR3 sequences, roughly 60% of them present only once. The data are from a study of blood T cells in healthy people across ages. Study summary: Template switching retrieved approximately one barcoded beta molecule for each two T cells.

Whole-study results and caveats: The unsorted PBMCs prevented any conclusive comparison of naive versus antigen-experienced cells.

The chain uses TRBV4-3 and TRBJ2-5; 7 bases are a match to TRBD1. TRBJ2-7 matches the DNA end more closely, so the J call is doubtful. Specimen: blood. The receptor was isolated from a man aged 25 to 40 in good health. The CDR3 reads CASSRSVRQGHEQYF. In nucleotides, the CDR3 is TGCGCCAGCAGCCGGTCCGTCCGACAGGGCCACGAGCAGTACTTC.